The clone carrying this T cell receptor beta chain is labeled medium-sized. The CDR3 sequence is 18 residues long. The trim removed 6 bases at V and 1 base at J, leaving 8 bases unmatched. Germline V CDR1 and CDR2: LGHNT, FRNRAP. TCRdb itself ran the PCR reads through MiXCR, one entry per CDR3 protein. The repertoire consists of around 6,400 distinct CDR3 sequences, with 13% to 15% occurring once and the leading ten covering under 20%. The data derive from a study of tumor-infiltrating lymphocytes in oesophageal squamous cell carcinoma. Sequencing was done on a sample of esophageal tumor tissue. The TCR sequence derives from a male donor with esophageal squamous cell carcinoma. V usage is TRBV12-5 and J usage is TRBJ2-1; 14 nucleotides line up with TRBD2. Here the CDR3 reads CASGTRLAGGFSYNEQFF. CDR3 nucleotides: TGTGCTAGTGGAACTCGACTAGCGGGGGGGTTTTCCTACAATGAGCAGTTCTTC.